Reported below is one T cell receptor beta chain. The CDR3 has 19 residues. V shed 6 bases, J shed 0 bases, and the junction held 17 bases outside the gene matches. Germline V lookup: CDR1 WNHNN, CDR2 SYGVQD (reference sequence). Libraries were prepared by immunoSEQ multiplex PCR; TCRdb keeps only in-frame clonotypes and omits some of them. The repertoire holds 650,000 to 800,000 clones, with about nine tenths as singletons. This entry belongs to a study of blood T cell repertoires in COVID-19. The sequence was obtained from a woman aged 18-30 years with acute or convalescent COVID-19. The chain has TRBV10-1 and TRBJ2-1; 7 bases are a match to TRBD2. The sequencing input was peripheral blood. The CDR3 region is CASSHRGGGGSRSYNEQFF. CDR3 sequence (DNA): TGCGCCAGCAGCCATAGGGGCGGGGGAGGGTCCCGCTCCTACAATGAGCAGTTCTTC.